Below, 27 T cell receptor beta chains from the same sample are listed, as sequenced in a study of human T cells and chemical hapten exposure. TCRdb recomputed calls from the 5' RACE reads with MiXCR, one row per CDR3 protein. The sample shows about 140,000 distinct CDR3 sequences, 4.1% of them seen only once. Unfractionated whole blood yielded the extracted total RNA. These receptors were obtained from a female donor in good health.

The sample holds many counts of this clonotype. CDR3 in amino acids: CASSLAPPLDDTQYF. The CDR3 coding sequence is TGCGCCAGCAGCTTGGCCCCCCCGCTAGATGATACGCAGTATTTT. This chain links TRBV5-1 with TRBJ2-3; D ambiguous. V was pared by 0 bases and J by 6 bases, with 14 bases between. The CDR3 is 15 residues long. Germline CDR1 is SGHRS and CDR2 is YFSETQ.

This clonotype was counted at least ten times. The chain has TRBV6-5 and TRBJ2-2; 9 bases map to TRBD2. The germline V gene encodes CDR1 MNHEY and CDR2 SVGAGI. The CDR3 contains 14 residues. The ends lost 8 bases at V and 4 bases at J; junction bases unmatched: 5. CDR3 loop: CASGRGGLTGELFF. The CDR3 DNA reads TGTGCCAGCGGGCGGGGGGGCCTCACCGGGGAGCTGTTTTTT.

This clonotype was observed at least ten times. The genes are TRBV4-2 and TRBJ1-4; D is ambiguous. CDR3 length: 14 residues. CDR1 LGHNA and CDR2 YNFKEQ come from the germline V gene. V shed 2 bases and J shed 5 bases, with 9 bases lying between them. The CDR3 region has the DNA TGTGCCAGCAGCCAACCTCTGGAGAATGAAAAACTGTTTTTT. Protein: CASSQPLENEKLFF.

This clonotype has a count of ten or more. CDR3 sequence: CASSLVPQGATEQYF. CDR3 DNA sequence: TGCGCCAGCAGCTTGGTCCCCCAGGGGGCTACCGAGCAGTACTTC. This chain links TRBV5-1 with TRBJ2-7; TRBD1 aligns across 8 bases. The CDR3 runs to 15 residues. V lost 0 bases, J lost 6 bases, and 8 bases stayed unmatched. Germline V gene sequence: CDR1 SGHRS, CDR2 YFSETQ.

The chain carries TRBV4-2 and TRBJ1-2, with 8 positions matching TRBD1. The trim removed 2 bases at V and 6 bases at J, leaving 5 bases unmatched. The CDR3 runs to 14 residues. Germline CDR1 reads LGHNA; CDR2 reads YNFKEQ. The CDR3: CASSQQDRDDGYTF. The DNA of the CDR3 is TGTGCCAGCAGCCAACAGGACAGGGACGATGGCTACACCTTC.

V gene TRBV19 combines with J gene TRBJ1-2; D gene uncertain. Between the trimmed V and J ends, which lost 5 bases and 0 bases, there was a span of 19 bases. Per the germline V gene, CDR1 is LNHDA and CDR2 is SQIVND (reference sequence). CDR3 size: 17 residues. The CDR3, as DNA: TGTGCCAGTAGTGTTCCAGTCTCCTCGTCTTCTAACTATGGCTACACCTTC. Translating gives CASSVPVSSSSNYGYTF.

In this sample, this clonotype turned up many times. This may be a read error: a much more frequent sequence differs by one nucleotide. This chain connects TRBV10-3 to TRBJ1-2; 7 nucleotides match TRBD1. Germline V gene data show CDR1 as ENHRY and CDR2 as SYGVKD. The CDR3 is 15 residues long. This CDR3 reads CAISTGQTSSYGDTF. The DNA of the CDR3 is TGTGCCATCAGTACGGGACAGACATCTTCCTATGGCGACACCTTC.

This CDR3 reads CSVEGWSSGSSSTDTQYF. In DNA form, the CDR3 reads TGCAGCGTTGAGGGTTGGTCTAGCGGGAGCTCTAGCACAGATACGCAGTATTTT. The V call is TRBV29-1, the J call TRBJ2-3; TRBD2 matches 10 bases. The V segment lost 3 bases and the J segment 0 bases; nucleotides outside the gene matches: 12. There are 18 residues in the CDR3. CDR1 SQVTM and CDR2 ANQGSEA come from the germline V gene.

Notes on this clonotype: A much larger clonotype is one base distant, so this may be a read error. This chain joins TRBV15 and TRBJ2-5; TRBD1 matches 10 bases. CDR1 and CDR2 from the germline V gene are LNHNV and YYDKDF (reference sequence). CDR3 size: 14 residues. The CDR3 nucleotides are TGTGCCACCCGCAGAGGGACAGGGGCTGAGACCCAGTACTTC. Its protein product is CATRRGTGAETQYF.

This clonotype was seen at least ten times. V is TRBV4-1 and J is TRBJ1-6; 8 bases line up with TRBD1. Trimming at V came to 3 bases and at J to 8 bases, leaving 6 bases not matched to a gene. This CDR3 has 15 residues. Per germline, CDR1 MGHRA and CDR2 YSYEKL. CDR3 in amino acids: CASSHPDREYSPLHF. DNA of the CDR3: TGCGCCAGCAGCCATCCGGACAGGGAATATTCACCCCTCCACTTT.

This clonotype came up many times. V is TRBV7-9 and J is TRBJ2-5, with no clear D. Germline V gene sequence: CDR1 SEHNR, CDR2 FQNEAQ (reference sequence). There are 14 residues in the CDR3. V lost 5 bases, J lost 1 base, and 11 bases lay in between. The CDR3 nucleotides read TGTGCCAGCAGCCCCGCATTGGCCCAAGAGACCCAGTACTTC. It specifies CASSPALAQETQYF.

This clonotype was recorded many times. The J gene is TRBJ2-7, the V gene TRBV5-1; 8 bases fit TRBD1. Germline V gene sequence: CDR1 SGHRS, CDR2 YFSETQ. The ends lost 0 bases at V and 0 bases at J; junction bases unmatched: 5. The CDR3 totals 16 residues. The CDR3 sequence is CASSLASGGRSYEQYF. The CDR3 nucleotides read TGCGCCAGCAGCTTGGCCTCAGGGGGCCGCTCCTACGAGCAGTACTTC.

Concerning this clonotype: This could be a read error, since a much larger clone is one nucleotide away. The rearrangement joins TRBV3-1 to TRBJ2-1; tentatively, D is TRBD1 or TRBD2 (5 bases each). The CDR3 contains 20 residues. Looked up from germline, CDR1 is LGHDT and CDR2 is YNNKEL (reference sequence). V gave up 3 bases and J gave up 3 bases, with 27 bases separating them. CDR3: CASSHLPGTSTFRDYNEQFF. CDR3 coding DNA: TGTGCCAGCAGCCACCTTCCCGGGACCAGCACCTTTAGGGACTACAATGAGCAGTTCTTC.

This clonotype was found many times. The V gene is TRBV7-2, the J gene TRBJ2-3, with D perhaps matching TRBD1 (6 bases). The CDR3 has 15 residues. In germline, CDR1 is SGHTA, CDR2 FQGNSA. V was shortened by 6 bases and J by 1 base, with 14 bases between the two germline ends. CDR3 sequence (DNA): TGTGCCAGCAGTTCATCCGGACAGCGCACAGATACGCAGTATTTT. This encodes CASSSSGQRTDTQYF.

The table lists this clonotype with many counts. The chain combines TRBV6-5 with TRBJ2-7; 9 bases align to TRBD1. The CDR3 spans 15 residues. Germline-derived CDR1 and CDR2 are MNHEY and SVGAGI. V lost 6 bases, J lost 2 bases, and 8 bases stayed unmatched. CDR3 sequence reads: CASRAGTGRTYEQYF. The DNA of the CDR3 is TGTGCCAGCAGGGCCGGGACAGGGAGAACCTACGAGCAGTACTTC.

This clonotype was detected ten times or more. CDR3: CASSLAPGTYNEQFF. DNA of the CDR3: TGCGCCAGCAGCTTGGCGCCCGGGACATACAATGAGCAGTTCTTC. The gene calls are TRBV5-1 and TRBJ2-1; D possibly corresponds to TRBD1 (6 bases). Germline CDR1 SGHRS, CDR2 YFSETQ. The ends were cut back, 0 bases at V and 4 bases at J, with 11 bases in the middle. The CDR3 runs to 15 residues.

This clonotype was counted ten times or more. The rearrangement joins TRBV9 to TRBJ1-6; the D is unclear. V gave up 9 bases and J gave up 7 bases, with 17 bases separating them. This CDR3 has 14 amino acids. Germline loops: CDR1 SGDLS, CDR2 YYNGEE. The CDR3: CATARGLRNSPLHF. CDR3 DNA sequence: TGTGCCACCGCGCGAGGACTAAGGAATTCACCCCTCCACTTT.

Points on this clonotype: It may be a read error: a sequence one base away is much more abundant. The CDR3 nucleotides are TGTGCCAGCAGCTCCAGGGGGGAAGGGTCACCCCTCCACTTT. Protein: CASSSRGEGSPLHF. This chain uses TRBV7-2 with TRBJ1-6, with 7 bases lining up with TRBD1. CDR1 and CDR2 from the germline V gene are SGHTA and FQGNSA. J was trimmed by 10 bases and V by 4 bases; bases with no gene match: 7. This CDR3 is 14 amino acids long. The variable domain in full, completed from reference TRBV7-2 and TRBJ1-6, reads GAGVSQSPSNKVTEKGKDVELRCDPISGHTALYWYRQSLGQGLEFLIYFQGNSAPDKSGLPSDRFSAERTGGSVSTLTIQRTQQEDSAVYLCASSSRGEGSPLHFGNGTRLTVT.

This clonotype was seen many times. This chain connects TRBV5-4 to TRBJ1-2, with D possibly TRBD1 on 5 matching bases. The germline V gene encodes CDR1 SGHNT and CDR2 YYREEE (reference sequence). CDR3 length equals 13 residues. Trimming cost V 4 bases and J 6 bases, with 13 bases left between them. The CDR3 nucleotides read TGTGCCAGCAGCGGGGGGAGGGGTGATGGCTACACCTTC. Its translation is CASSGGRGDGYTF.

At least ten counts were recorded for this clonotype. The rearrangement links TRBV7-9 to TRBJ1-1; D unresolved. Germline V gene data show CDR1 as SEHNR and CDR2 as FQNEAQ (reference sequence). The V end was cut by 4 bases, the J end by 1 base, with 10 bases between. This CDR3 is built from 14 residues. The DNA for the CDR3 is TGTGCCAGCAGCTCCTCGACAAAGAACACTGAAGCTTTCTTT. It yields the protein CASSSSTKNTEAFF.

About this clonotype: A much bigger clone sits one base away, suggesting this may be a read error. J is TRBJ1-6 and V is TRBV7-6; 9 bases fit TRBD1. CDR1 and CDR2 (germline): SGHVS, FNYEAQ. This CDR3 has 17 residues. The CDR3 is CASSSGGQGTYNAPLHF. CDR3 bases: TGTGCCAGCAGCTCGGGGGGACAGGGAACCTATAATGCACCCCTCCACTTT.

The gene calls are TRBV12-3 or TRBV12-4 and TRBJ1-1, with D possibly TRBD1 on 6 matching bases. Trimming took 7 bases from V and 1 from J, leaving 19 bases between them. This CDR3 comprises 16 residues. The CDR3 nucleotides read TGTGCCAGCATGGAGGGGGGGACGGGCAAGAACACTGAAGCTTTCTTT. As protein: CASMEGGTGKNTEAFF.

This clonotype has ten or more counts. This rearrangement joins TRBV2 to TRBJ1-2; the match to TRBD1 covers 8 bases. Unmatched junction bases numbered 13, after V lost 4 bases and J lost 3 bases. Germline V lookup: CDR1 SNHLY, CDR2 FYNNEI. The CDR3 is 17 residues long. CDR3 nucleotides: TGTGCCAGCAGTGCAACCTGGACAGGGTTGATTTACTATGGCTACACCTTC. Amino acids: CASSATWTGLIYYGYTF. The variable domain in full, completed from reference TRBV2 and TRBJ1-2, reads EPEVTQTPSHQVTQMGQEVILRCVPISNHLYFYWYRQILGQKVEFLVSFYNNEISEKSEIFDDQFSVERPDGSNFTLKIRSTKLEDSAMYFCASSATWTGLIYYGYTFGSGTRLTVV.

This clonotype showed up just a few times. The chain carries TRBV9 and TRBJ1-4; D gene uncertain. Trimming took off 4 bases at V and 5 bases at J, with 15 bases between the two ends. The germline V gene has CDR1 SGDLS and CDR2 YYNGEE. This CDR3 region has 15 residues. Here the CDR3 reads CASSPRAVRNEKLFF. The CDR3, as DNA: TGTGCCAGCAGCCCCCGGGCGGTAAGAAATGAAAAACTGTTTTTT.

This clonotype has a count of ten or more. The rearrangement links TRBV5-1 to TRBJ1-5; D perhaps matches TRBD1 (6 bases). V gave up 4 bases and J gave up 1 base, with 9 bases separating them. CDR3 size: 14 residues. CDR1 is SGHRS, CDR2 YFSETQ, per germline. This CDR3 reads CASSPDRSNQPQHF. The CDR3 nucleotides read TGCGCCAGCAGCCCGGACAGAAGCAATCAGCCCCAGCATTTT. The whole variable domain, filled in from reference TRBV5-1 and TRBJ1-5, reads KAGVTQTPRYLIKTRGQQVTLSCSPISGHRSVSWYQQTPGQGLQFLFEYFSETQRNKGNFPGRFSGRQFSNSRSEMNVSTLELGDSALYLCASSPDRSNQPQHFGDGTRLSIL.

This clonotype was counted a few times. The chain couples TRBV6-5 to TRBJ1-5, with 9 nucleotides matching TRBD1. In germline, CDR1 is MNHEY, CDR2 SVGAGI. This CDR3 region has 14 residues. V shed 2 bases and J 7 bases; nucleotides not matched to a gene: 3. CDR3 sequence reads: CASSYRTGEQPQHF. For the CDR3, the DNA is TGTGCCAGCAGTTACCGGACAGGGGAACAGCCCCAGCATTTT.

The CDR3 loop reads CASSEYSQGLGTGELFF. The CDR3 DNA reads TGTGCCAGCAGTGAATACTCACAGGGCCTCGGGACCGGGGAGCTGTTTTTT. The chain recombines TRBV25-1 with TRBJ2-2; D may be TRBD1 (6 bases). The CDR3 totals 17 residues. Trimming removed 0 bases from V and 5 bases from J, with 16 bases in between. Germline values: CDR1 MGHDK, CDR2 SYGVNS.